Each of the 7 T cell receptor beta chains below was sequenced from the same sample in a study of molecular identifiers for immune sequencing clone quantification. MiXCR was run by TCRdb on the PCR reads, yielding one entry per CDR3 protein. The sample lists about 630,000 distinct CDR3 sequences; 25% were seen once. Sequencing was carried out using naive CD8+ T cells from blood, with Jurkat cell RNA spiked in. The sample's subset: FACS-sorted CD8+CD4-CCR7+CD45RA+ naive T cells. These receptors all come from a human donor in good health. Some libraries in this study had Jurkat cell RNA spiked in.

The chain has TRBV29-1 and TRBJ1-4, with 7 bases aligning to TRBD1. Germline CDR1 is SQVTM and CDR2 is ANQGSEA. After removal of 2 bases from V and 6 bases from J, the junction contained 6 bases not matched to a gene. This CDR3 region has 14 residues. DNA of the CDR3: TGCAGCGTTGAAACACAGGGGTCCTATGAAAAACTGTTTTTT. This sequence encodes CSVETQGSYEKLFF.

Concerning this clonotype itself: This could be a read error, since a much larger clone is one nucleotide away. This rearrangement joins TRBV3-1 to TRBJ1-1, with D perhaps TRBD1 (6 bases). Germline V CDR1 and CDR2: LGHDT, YNNKEL (reference sequence). Between the trimmed V and J ends, which lost 1 base and 3 bases, there was a span of 9 bases. The CDR3 extends over 14 amino acids. The CDR3 nucleotides are TGTGCCAGCAGCCAAGGTGCAGGGGACACTGAAGCTTTCTTT. Residues: CASSQGAGDTEAFF.

Worth noting for this clonotype: Just one base apart from a much larger clone, this may be a read error. DNA of the CDR3: TGTGCCAGCAGTTACTCCCGGGGACCAGAAGGAGGCTACACCTTC. This gives the protein CASSYSRGPEGGYTF. The rearrangement links TRBV6-6 to TRBJ1-2; tentatively, D is TRBD1 (5 bases). V was clipped by 0 bases and J by 8 bases, with 16 bases between them. The length of the CDR3 is 15 residues. Per the germline V gene, CDR1 is MNHNY and CDR2 is SVGAGI (reference sequence).

The chain couples TRBV20-1 to TRBJ1-4; a weak D match, TRBD1 (5 bases). The germline V gene encodes CDR1 DFQATT and CDR2 SNEGSKA (reference sequence). CDR3 length: 15 residues. V was shortened by 3 bases and J by 8 bases, with 19 bases between the two germline ends. CDR3 nucleotides: TGCAGTGCTAGCAGCAGGGTTTCGGGTGTAGAAAAACTGTTTTTT. Its translation: CSASSRVSGVEKLFF.

This clonotype was seen a few times. The CDR3 DNA reads TGTGCCAGCAGTTCCCTGGGACAGTGGGTGGACATTCAGTACTTC. Its protein is CASSSLGQWVDIQYF. The chain couples TRBV6-6 to TRBJ2-4; 7 bases agree with TRBD1. Unmatched junction bases numbered 11, after V lost 4 bases and J lost 8 bases. The length of the CDR3 is 15 residues. The germline CDR1 and CDR2 sequences are MNHNY and SVGAGI (reference sequence).

The rearrangement uses TRBV2 and TRBJ2-1; 9 bases align to TRBD2. V lost 6 bases to trimming and J lost 0 bases; unmatched junction nucleotides: 6. The CDR3 extends over 16 amino acids. Germline-derived CDR1 and CDR2 are SNHLY and FYNNEI. This CDR3 is CASRRLAEHSYNEQFF. CDR3 DNA: TGTGCCAGCAGAAGACTAGCGGAGCACTCCTACAATGAGCAGTTCTTC.

The gene calls are TRBV13 and TRBJ2-1; D unclear. The CDR3 has 18 residues. The germline V gene has CDR1 PRHDT and CDR2 FYEKMQ (reference sequence). Trimming cost V 3 bases and J 0 bases, with 18 bases left between them. The CDR3 sequence: CASSFSPSTPSSYNEQFF. CDR3 sequence (DNA): TGTGCCAGCAGCTTCAGCCCGTCGACACCCTCCTCCTACAATGAGCAGTTCTTC.